The clone carrying this T cell receptor beta chain was seen more than once but under ten times. Antigen: not known. This sample is part of a study of T-cell memory formation after mild COVID-19. Regarding the study as a whole: Pre-infection memory held some responding clones, suggesting pre-existing cross-reactive T cells responded. CD4+ bias marked clones expanding day 15 to 37, unlike balanced contracting clones.

TCRdb fed the 5' RACE reads into MiXCR, producing one record per CDR3 protein. The sample consists of 380,000 or so distinct CDR3 sequences, roughly 13% of them appearing once. V dropped 2 bases and J dropped 5; count of bases not matched to a gene: 12. The CDR3 totals 17 residues. Looked up from germline, CDR1 is SEHNR and CDR2 is FQNEAQ (reference sequence). The receptor was isolated from a man aged 18-30 years who had mild COVID-19 (a few samples of this study predate the infection). Cell type and time point are not known. The chain carries TRBV7-9 and TRBJ2-5; 9 nucleotides line up with TRBD1. Specimen: PBMCs or a T cell subset sorted from them (not recorded which). Written as DNA, the CDR3 is TGTGCCAGCAGCTTATGGGACAGGGTTGAAATTCGGGAGACCCAGTACTTC. It yields the protein CASSLWDRVEIRETQYF.